These 16 T cell receptor beta chains were all obtained from the same sample, sequenced in a study of blood T cell repertoires in COVID-19. Some clones are missing from TCRdb's copy, which holds only in-frame ones; the method was immunoSEQ multiplex PCR. Among 350,000 or so clones listed, around nine tenths were seen once. Sequencing used peripheral blood. The origin of the receptors is a woman aged 60-75 years with COVID-19, enrolled during active disease.

This chain uses TRBV16 with TRBJ1-2; no firm D call. V gave up 6 bases and J gave up 4 bases, with 18 bases separating them. Germline V gene sequence: CDR1 KGHSY, CDR2 FQNENV. The CDR3 consists of 15 residues. For the CDR3, the DNA is TGTGCCAGCAGTCGCACTGGACTGGGAGGCTATGGCTACACCTTC. Its translation is CASSRTGLGGYGYTF.

CDR3 DNA sequence: TGTGCCAGTATAGGGACTCCTGTCAGCAATGAGCAGTTCTTC. This sequence encodes CASIGTPVSNEQFF. V and J are TRBV19 and TRBJ2-1; D is perhaps TRBD2 (6 bases). The germline CDR1 and CDR2 sequences are LNHDA and SQIVND (reference sequence). V was cut by 7 bases and J by 6 bases, with 16 bases left in between. The CDR3 is 14 amino acids.

The V call is TRBV14, the J call TRBJ1-4; maybe TRBD1 (5 bases). Trimming cost V 1 base and J 7 bases, with 13 bases left between them. The CDR3 runs 15 residues. CDR1 and CDR2 (germline): SGHDN, FVKESK. The CDR3 sequence: CASSQVGGLSEKLFF. In DNA, the CDR3 is TGTGCCAGCAGCCAAGTCGGGGGGTTGAGTGAAAAACTGTTTTTT. Looking up the rest from reference TRBV14 and TRBJ1-4 gives the full variable domain: EAGVTQFPSHSVIEKGQTVTLRCDPISGHDNLYWYRRVMGKEIKFLLHFVKESKQDESGMPNNRFLAERTGGTYSTLKVQPAELEDSGVYFCASSQVGGLSEKLFFGSGTQLSVL.

This chain links TRBV2 with TRBJ2-5, with D tentatively TRBD1 (5 bases). The germline V gene has CDR1 SNHLY and CDR2 FYNNEI. The CDR3 length is 14 residues. The V end was cut by 2 bases, the J end by 6 bases, with 13 bases between. CDR3 DNA: TGTGCCAGCAGTGAACTCCAGGGTAAGAAGACCCAGTACTTC. Protein: CASSELQGKKTQYF.

The J gene is TRBJ1-2, the V gene TRBV6-5; D remains ambiguous. The CDR3 length is 13 residues. Germline V gives CDR1 MNHEY, CDR2 SVGAGI. V was cut by 7 bases and J by 5 bases, with 14 bases left in between. The CDR3 DNA is TGTGCCAGCACCTTACGGGTGGGTTATGGCTACACCTTC. Translated, it gives CASTLRVGYGYTF.

This chain uses TRBV4-1 with TRBJ2-7; D is perhaps TRBD2 (5 bases). V was cut by 8 bases and J by 0 bases, with 8 bases left in between. The CDR3 has 12 amino acids. Germline assignment: CDR1 MGHRA and CDR2 YSYEKL. CDR3 bases: TGCGCCAGCGGAGGATCCTCCTACGAGCAGTACTTC. It encodes CASGGSSYEQYF.

The chain links TRBV4-1 to TRBJ1-6; 8 bases match TRBD1. Germline loops: CDR1 MGHRA, CDR2 YSYEKL. The V gene end was trimmed by 2 bases and the J gene end by 9 bases; junction bases not matched to a gene: 15. The CDR3 extends over 18 amino acids. This CDR3 is CASSQRALAGQEGSPLHF. DNA for the CDR3: TGCGCCAGCAGCCAAAGGGCTCTGGCGGGACAGGAAGGTTCACCCCTCCACTTT.

The gene calls are TRBV6-5 and TRBJ1-3; D is perhaps TRBD1 (6 bases). The germline gives CDR1 MNHEY, CDR2 SVGAGI. The CDR3 covers 15 residues. The ends were cut back, 7 bases at V and 0 bases at J, with 13 bases in the middle. The CDR3 is CASTSGGNSGNTIYF. In DNA form, the CDR3 reads TGTGCCAGCACCTCGGGGGGCAACTCTGGAAACACCATATATTTT.

J is TRBJ1-4 and V is TRBV7-9; D is undetermined. V lost 3 bases, J lost 3 bases, and 11 bases lay in between. In germline, CDR1 is SEHNR, CDR2 FQNEAQ (reference sequence). This CDR3 is built from 15 residues. CDR3 nucleotide sequence: TGTGCCAGCAGCTTGGTCCCAGGCGCTAATGAAAAACTGTTTTTT. This encodes CASSLVPGANEKLFF.

V usage is TRBV4-1 and J usage is TRBJ2-7; unclear D gene. CDR1 and CDR2 from the germline V gene are MGHRA and YSYEKL. Trimming pared 3 bases from V and 2 bases from J, leaving 17 bases between. CDR3 length: 16 residues. CDR3 sequence (DNA): TGCGCCAGCAGCCAGGTCACGGGTTACGCGGCCTACGAGCAGTACTTC. As protein: CASSQVTGYAAYEQYF.

This clone appeared a single time. Here the CDR3 reads CASSNTGTRNLETQYF. The CDR3, as DNA: TGTGCCAGCAGCAATACCGGGACTAGGAATTTGGAGACCCAGTACTTC. The chain is built from TRBV7-7 and TRBJ2-5; 8 bases line up with TRBD2. This CDR3 contains 16 residues. Germline loops: CDR1 SSHAT, CDR2 FNYEAQ (reference sequence). The junction had 13 bases not matched to a gene; V was cut back by 5 bases and J by 5 bases. Combining the CDR3 with reference TRBV7-7 and TRBJ2-5 gives the whole variable domain GAGVSQSPRYKVTKRGQDVTLRCDPISSHATLYWYQQALGQGPEFLTYFNYEAQPDKSGLPSDRFSAERPEGSISTLTIQRTEQRDSAMYRCASSNTGTRNLETQYFGPGTRLLVL.

A few counts support this clone. The rearrangement joins TRBV10-3 to TRBJ1-1; a weak D match, TRBD1 (6 bases). The V gene's germline CDR1 is ENHRY and CDR2 SYGVKD. V gave up 2 bases and J gave up 1 base, with 8 bases separating them. This CDR3 is built from 14 residues. CDR3 protein: CAISEGGTNTEAFF. CDR3 bases: TGTGCCATCAGTGAGGGGGGCACGAACACTGAAGCTTTCTTT.

The V gene is TRBV19, the J gene TRBJ1-4; D might be TRBD1 (5 bases). The V end lost 3 bases, the J end lost 6 bases, and 14 bases lay between the germline ends. Germline V gene sequence: CDR1 LNHDA, CDR2 SQIVND (reference sequence). The CDR3 contains 15 residues. The CDR3 DNA is TGTGCCAGTAGTATCGTTGGGTTAGGGGATGAAAAACTGTTTTTT. This encodes CASSIVGLGDEKLFF. The entire variable domain, with the rest obtained from reference TRBV19 and TRBJ1-4, is as follows: DGGITQSPKYLFRKEGQNVTLSCEQNLNHDAMYWYRQDPGQGLRLIYYSQIVNDFQKGDIAEGYSVSREKKESFPLTVTSAQKNPTAFYLCASSIVGLGDEKLFFGSGTQLSVL.

The chain uses TRBV5-4 and TRBJ2-1; 12 nucleotides align to TRBD2. Germline CDR1 and CDR2: SGHNT and YYREEE (reference sequence). V lost 3 bases and J lost 5; bases outside the gene matches: 12. This CDR3 spans 18 amino acids. DNA of the CDR3: TGTGCCAGCAGCTCACTAGCGGGGGGCCCCGACGTCCACAATGAGCAGTTCTTC. Its protein is CASSSLAGGPDVHNEQFF.

V and J are TRBV5-6 and TRBJ1-2, with 8 bases that match TRBD1. Trimming cost V 4 bases and J 2 bases; bases outside gene matches: 4. This CDR3 is 14 amino acids long. CDR1 and CDR2 from the germline V gene are SGHDT and YYEEEE. CDR3 sequence: CASSAGTGNYGYTF. CDR3 sequence (DNA): TGTGCCAGCAGCGCCGGGACAGGCAACTATGGCTACACCTTC.

J is TRBJ2-7 and V is TRBV20-1, with 8 nucleotides matching TRBD1. Losses at the gene ends were 6 bases for V and 4 bases for J; bases not matched to a gene: 2. This CDR3 contains 11 residues. The V gene's germline CDR1 is DFQATT and CDR2 SNEGSKA (reference sequence). CDR3 loop: CSADRGYEQYF. The CDR3 DNA is TGCAGTGCCGACAGGGGTTACGAGCAGTACTTC.